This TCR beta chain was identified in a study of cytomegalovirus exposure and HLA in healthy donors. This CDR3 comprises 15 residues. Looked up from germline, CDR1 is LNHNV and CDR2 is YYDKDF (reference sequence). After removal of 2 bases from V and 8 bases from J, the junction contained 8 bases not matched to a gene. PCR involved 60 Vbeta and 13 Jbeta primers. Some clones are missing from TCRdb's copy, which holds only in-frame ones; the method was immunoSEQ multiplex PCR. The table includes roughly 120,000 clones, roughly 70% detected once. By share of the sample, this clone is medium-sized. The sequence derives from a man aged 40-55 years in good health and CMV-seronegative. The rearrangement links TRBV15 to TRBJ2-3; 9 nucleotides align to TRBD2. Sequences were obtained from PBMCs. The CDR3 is CATSRSSGGPVTQYF. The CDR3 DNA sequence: TGTGCCACCAGCAGAAGTAGCGGGGGCCCCGTTACGCAGTATTTT.